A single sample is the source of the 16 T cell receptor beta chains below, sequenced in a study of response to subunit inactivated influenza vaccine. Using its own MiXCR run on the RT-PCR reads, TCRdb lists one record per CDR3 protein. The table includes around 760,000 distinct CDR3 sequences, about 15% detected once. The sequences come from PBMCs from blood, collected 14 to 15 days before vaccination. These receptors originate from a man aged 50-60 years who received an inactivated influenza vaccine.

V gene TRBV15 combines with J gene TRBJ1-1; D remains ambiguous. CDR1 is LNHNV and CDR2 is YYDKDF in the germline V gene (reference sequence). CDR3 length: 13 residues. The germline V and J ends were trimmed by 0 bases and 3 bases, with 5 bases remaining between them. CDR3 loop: CATSREVDTEAFF. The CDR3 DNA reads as TGTGCCACCAGCAGAGAGGTAGACACTGAAGCTTTCTTT. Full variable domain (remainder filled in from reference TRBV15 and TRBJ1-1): DAMVIQNPRYQVTQFGKPVTLSCSQTLNHNVMYWYQQKSSQAPKLLFHYYDKDFNNEADTPDNFQSRRPNTSFCFLDIRSPGLGDTAMYLCATSREVDTEAFFGQGTRLTVV.

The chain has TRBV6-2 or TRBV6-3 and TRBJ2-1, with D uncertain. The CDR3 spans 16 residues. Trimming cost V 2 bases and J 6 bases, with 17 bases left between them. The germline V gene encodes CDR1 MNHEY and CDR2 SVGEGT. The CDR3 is CASSYPGALSGNEQFF. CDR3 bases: TGTGCCAGCAGTTACCCGGGCGCCCTGTCGGGCAATGAGCAGTTCTTC.

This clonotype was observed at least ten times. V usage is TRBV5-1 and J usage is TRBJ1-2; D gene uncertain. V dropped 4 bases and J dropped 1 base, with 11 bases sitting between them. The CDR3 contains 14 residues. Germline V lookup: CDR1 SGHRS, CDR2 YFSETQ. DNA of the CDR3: TGCGCCAGCAGCACCGGGAGCCTTAACTATGGCTACACCTTC. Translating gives CASSTGSLNYGYTF.

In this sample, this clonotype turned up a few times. In nucleotides, the CDR3 is TGCGCCAGCAGCCAAGATAAATGGGACAGGGACAATGAGCAGTTCTTC. This gives the protein CASSQDKWDRDNEQFF. This sequence joins TRBV4-3 and TRBJ2-1; 9 bases align to TRBD1. Trimming cost V 0 bases and J 5 bases; bases outside gene matches: 5. The CDR3 is 16 amino acids. Germline V CDR1 and CDR2: LGHNA, YSLEER.

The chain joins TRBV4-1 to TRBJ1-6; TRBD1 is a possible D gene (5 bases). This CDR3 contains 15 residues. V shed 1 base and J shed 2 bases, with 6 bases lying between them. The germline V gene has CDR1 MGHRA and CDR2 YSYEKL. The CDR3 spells CASSQVRAYNSPLHF. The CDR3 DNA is TGCGCCAGCAGCCAAGTCAGGGCCTATAATTCACCCCTCCACTTT.

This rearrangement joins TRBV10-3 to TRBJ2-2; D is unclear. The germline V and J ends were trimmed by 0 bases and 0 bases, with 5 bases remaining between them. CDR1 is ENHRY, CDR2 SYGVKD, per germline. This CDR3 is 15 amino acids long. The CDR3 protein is CAISESRTNTGELFF. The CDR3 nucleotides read TGTGCCATCAGTGAGTCGAGGACGAACACCGGGGAGCTGTTTTTT.

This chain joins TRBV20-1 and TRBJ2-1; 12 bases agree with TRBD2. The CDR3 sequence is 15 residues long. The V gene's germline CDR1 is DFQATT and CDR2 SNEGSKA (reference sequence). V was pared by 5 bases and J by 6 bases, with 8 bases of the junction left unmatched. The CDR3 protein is CSAPLAGGHGNEQFF. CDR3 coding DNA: TGCAGTGCTCCTCTAGCGGGAGGGCACGGCAATGAGCAGTTCTTC.

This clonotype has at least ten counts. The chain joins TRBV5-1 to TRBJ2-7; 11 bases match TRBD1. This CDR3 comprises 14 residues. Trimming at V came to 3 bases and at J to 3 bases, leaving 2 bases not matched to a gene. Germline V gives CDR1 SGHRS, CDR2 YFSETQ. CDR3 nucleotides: TGCGCCAGCAGCTCCGGGACAGGGGGCTACGAGCAGTACTTC. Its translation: CASSSGTGGYEQYF.

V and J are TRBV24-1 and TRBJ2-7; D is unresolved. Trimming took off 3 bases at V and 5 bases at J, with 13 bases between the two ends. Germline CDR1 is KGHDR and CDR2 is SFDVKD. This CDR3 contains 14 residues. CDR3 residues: CATSDGVGINEQYF. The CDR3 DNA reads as TGTGCCACCAGTGATGGGGTGGGTATCAACGAGCAGTACTTC.

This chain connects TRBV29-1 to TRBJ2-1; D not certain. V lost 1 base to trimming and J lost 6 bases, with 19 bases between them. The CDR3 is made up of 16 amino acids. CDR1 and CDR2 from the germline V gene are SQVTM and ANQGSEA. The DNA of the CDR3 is TGCAGCGTTGAAGGACACTGGGAAGGGATCGGCAATGAGCAGTTCTTC. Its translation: CSVEGHWEGIGNEQFF.

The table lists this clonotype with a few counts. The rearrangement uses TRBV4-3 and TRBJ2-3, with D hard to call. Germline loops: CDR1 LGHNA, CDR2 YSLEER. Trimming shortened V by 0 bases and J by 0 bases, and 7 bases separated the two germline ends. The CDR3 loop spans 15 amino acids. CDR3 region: CASSQDRRSTDTQYF. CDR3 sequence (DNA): TGCGCCAGCAGCCAAGATCGGCGGAGCACAGATACGCAGTATTTT.

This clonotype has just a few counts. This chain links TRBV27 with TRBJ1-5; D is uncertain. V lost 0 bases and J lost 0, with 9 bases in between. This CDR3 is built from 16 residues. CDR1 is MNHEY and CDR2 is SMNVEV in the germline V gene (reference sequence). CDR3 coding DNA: TGTGCCAGCAGTTTATCATCAGCATATAGCAATCAGCCCCAGCATTTT. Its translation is CASSLSSAYSNQPQHF.

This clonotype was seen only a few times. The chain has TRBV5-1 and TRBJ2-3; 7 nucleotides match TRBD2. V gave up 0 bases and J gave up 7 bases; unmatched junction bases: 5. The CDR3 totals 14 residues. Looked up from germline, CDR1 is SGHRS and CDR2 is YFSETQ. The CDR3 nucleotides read TGCGCCAGCAGCTTGGGGGAGGGGCGAAATACGCAGTATTTT. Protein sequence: CASSLGEGRNTQYF.

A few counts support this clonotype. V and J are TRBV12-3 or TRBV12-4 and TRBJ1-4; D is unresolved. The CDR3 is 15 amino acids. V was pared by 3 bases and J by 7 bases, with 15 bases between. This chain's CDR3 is CASSFSQSVGEKLFF. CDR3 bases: TGTGCCAGCAGTTTTTCTCAGTCCGTGGGTGAAAAACTGTTTTTT.

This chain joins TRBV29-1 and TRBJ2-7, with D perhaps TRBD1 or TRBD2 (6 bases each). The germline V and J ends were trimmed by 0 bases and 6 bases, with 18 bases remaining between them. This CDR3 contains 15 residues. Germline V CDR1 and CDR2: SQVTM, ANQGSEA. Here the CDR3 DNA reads TGCAGCGTTGAAGATGGGGGGCAGGGGCAGGGCGAGCAGTACTTC. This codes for CSVEDGGQGQGEQYF.

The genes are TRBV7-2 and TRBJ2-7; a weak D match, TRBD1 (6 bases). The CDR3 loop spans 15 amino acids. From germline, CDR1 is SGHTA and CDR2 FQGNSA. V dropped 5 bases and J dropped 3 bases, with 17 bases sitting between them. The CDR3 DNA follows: TGTGCCAGCAGCCTACAGGGACGGACCAGCTACGAGCAGTACTTC. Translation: CASSLQGRTSYEQYF.